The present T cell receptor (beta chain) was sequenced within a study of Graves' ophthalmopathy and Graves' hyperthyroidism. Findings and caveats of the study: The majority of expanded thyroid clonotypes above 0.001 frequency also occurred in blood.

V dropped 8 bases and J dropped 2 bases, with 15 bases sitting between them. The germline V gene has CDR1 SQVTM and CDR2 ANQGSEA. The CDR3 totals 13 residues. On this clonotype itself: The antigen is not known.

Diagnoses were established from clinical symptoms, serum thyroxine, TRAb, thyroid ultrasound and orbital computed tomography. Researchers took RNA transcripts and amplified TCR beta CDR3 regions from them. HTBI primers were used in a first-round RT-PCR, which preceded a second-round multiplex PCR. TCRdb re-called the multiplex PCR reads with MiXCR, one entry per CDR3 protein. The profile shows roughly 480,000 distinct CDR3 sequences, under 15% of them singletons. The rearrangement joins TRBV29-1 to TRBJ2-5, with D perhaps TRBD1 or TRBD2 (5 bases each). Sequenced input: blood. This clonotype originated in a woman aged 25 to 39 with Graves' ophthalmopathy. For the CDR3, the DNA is TGCAGCTGCCGGGACGGAAAACAAGAGACCCAGTACTTC. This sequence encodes CSCRDGKQETQYF. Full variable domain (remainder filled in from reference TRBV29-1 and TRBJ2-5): SAVISQKPSRDICQRGTSLTIQCQVDSQVTMMFWYRQQPGQSLTLIATANQGSEATYESGFVIDKFPISRPNLTFSTLTVSNMSPEDSSIYLCSCRDGKQETQYFGPGTRLLVL.